Here is one T cell receptor (beta chain) with its context. This clone was detected only a few times. Its specific antigen is unknown. There are no base qualities to consult, and no much larger clone falls within one base. From cysteine to phenylalanine, the CDR3 is 14 amino acids long. The read is trimmed to its CDR3 DNA, 42 bases read in frame from base 1. Germline trimming: 5 bases from V, 10 bases from J; junction bases outside gene matches: 13. For CDR1 and CDR2, the germline V gene lists MDHEN and SYDVKM. Participants in the prospective study were aged roughly 18 to 100 years, lived in approximately 26 United States geographic areas, and enrolled through a virtual design. Cohort assignment in the prospective study relied on participant-reported clinical history from a screening survey and a study questionnaire. Each participant in the prospective study had whole blood, serum and a nasopharyngeal or oropharyngeal swab collected by mobile phlebotomists. Participants in the prospective study had the option to provide additional blood draws and questionnaires over an approximately 2-month period. Blood samples from the prospective study were shipped frozen or at room temperature prior to DNA extraction.

The data are from a study of blood T cell repertoires in COVID-19 (dated by TCRdb to between 2020 and 2021). Notes on the research overall: ImmuneRACE Cohort 3 recovered participants were defined by two consecutive negative NP/OP PCR tests, healthcare professional clearance, or symptom resolution. Samples from collaborators originated in the United States, Italy and Spain and spanned both the acute and convalescent phases of COVID-19. The material from the prospective study consisted of cDNA or gDNA derived from T cells, B-cell-depleted T cells, or PBMCs. Deeply sampled blood TCRbeta repertoires from subjects exposed to, actively infected with, or recovered from COVID-19 were included in the dataset. The repertoires were made available in a free public database intended to serve as a resource for research on the immune response to SARS-CoV-2. The samples were drawn from two sources: the first 160 participants of the ongoing ImmuneRACE study, and 1,254 subjects contributed by 6 global collaborators. Sample metadata almost always included a de-identified subject ID, COVID-19 status, age in years and sex. HLA class I and class II types, where available, came from metadata supplied by the sample provider rather than from assay-based typing. Paper-wide results and their limitations: The amount of clinical and demographic metadata varied by source and participant and was provided uncurated.

The immunoSEQ Assay, a bias-controlled multiplex PCR, was used to amplify TCRbeta CDR3 regions from genomic DNA. Under the source paper's analysis protocol: The number of nucleated cells in each sample was estimated from the amplification of reference gene primers within the assay. To quantify the absolute abundance of each unique TCRbeta CDR3 rearrangement, sequence reads were collapsed and filtered. For each sample, productive Simpson clonality was calculated as the square root of Simpson's diversity index over productive rearrangements. The clones in this table, taken by TCRdb from immuneACCESS, are in-frame only. Not every clone is retained; where verified, under half of the shortfall comes from an unresolved V gene, and the cause of the rest is unknown. V and J calls and clone size are as listed in that table; D and trimming were resolved from the DNA. The sample profile shows roughly 340,000 clones; about 90% of them were found once. Of the sample, approximately 1.8% is held by the ten largest clones.

The sequence came from a middle-aged man in a cohort exposed to, infected with or recovered from COVID-19 (not recorded which). In this chain, TRBV28 is recombined with TRBJ1-2, and 7 junction bases match TRBD1. The sequencing input was PBMCs or T cells enriched from blood (not recorded which). The CDR3 region reads CASSPHRGGPLYTF. At the DNA level, the sequence is TGTGCCAGCAGTCCGCACAGGGGCGGACCGCTCTACACCTTC.